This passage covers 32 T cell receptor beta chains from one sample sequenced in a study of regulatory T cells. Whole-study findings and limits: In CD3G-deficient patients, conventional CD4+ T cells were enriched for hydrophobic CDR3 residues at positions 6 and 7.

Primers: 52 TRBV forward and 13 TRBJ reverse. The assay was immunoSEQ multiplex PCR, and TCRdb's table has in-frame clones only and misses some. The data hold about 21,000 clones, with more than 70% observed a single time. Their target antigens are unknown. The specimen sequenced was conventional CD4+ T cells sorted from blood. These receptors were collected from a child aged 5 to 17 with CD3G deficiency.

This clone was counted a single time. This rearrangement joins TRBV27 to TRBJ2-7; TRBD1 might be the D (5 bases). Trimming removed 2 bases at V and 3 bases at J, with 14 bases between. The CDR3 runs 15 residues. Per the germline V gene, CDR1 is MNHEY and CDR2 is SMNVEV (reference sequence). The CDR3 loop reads CASSLKRGSYYEQYF. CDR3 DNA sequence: TGTGCCAGCAGTTTAAAAAGGGGATCCTACTACGAGCAGTACTTC.

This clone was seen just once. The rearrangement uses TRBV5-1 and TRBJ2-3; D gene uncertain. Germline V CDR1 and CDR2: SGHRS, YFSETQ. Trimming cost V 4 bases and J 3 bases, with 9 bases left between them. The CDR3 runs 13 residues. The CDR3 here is CASSDPGTDTQYF. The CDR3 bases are TGCGCCAGCAGCGACCCCGGAACAGATACGCAGTATTTT.

Written as DNA, the CDR3 is TGTGCCAGCAGTCTTGTGGGCAATCAGCCCCAGCATTTT. Amino acid sequence: CASSLVGNQPQHF. The chain uses TRBV6-1 and TRBJ1-5; D is uncertain. Germline V CDR1 and CDR2: MNHNS, SASEGT. V lost 5 bases to trimming and J lost 2 bases, with 7 bases between them. CDR3 size: 13 residues.

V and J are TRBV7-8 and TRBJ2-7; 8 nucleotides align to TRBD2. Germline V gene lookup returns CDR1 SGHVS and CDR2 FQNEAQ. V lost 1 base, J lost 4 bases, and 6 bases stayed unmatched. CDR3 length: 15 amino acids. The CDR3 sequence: CASSLGSGSRYEQYF. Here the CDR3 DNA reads TGTGCCAGCAGCTTAGGAAGCGGGAGTCGGTACGAGCAGTACTTC. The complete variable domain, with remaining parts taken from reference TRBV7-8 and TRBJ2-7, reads GAGVSQSPRYKVAKRGQDVALRCDPISGHVSLFWYQQALGQGPEFLTYFQNEAQLDKSGLPSDRFFAERPEGSVSTLKIQRTQQEDSAVYLCASSLGSGSRYEQYFGPGTRLTVT.

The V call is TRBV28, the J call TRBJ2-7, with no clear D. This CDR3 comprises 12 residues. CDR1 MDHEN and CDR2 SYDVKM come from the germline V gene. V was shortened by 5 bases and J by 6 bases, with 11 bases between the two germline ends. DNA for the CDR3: TGTGCCAGCAGTGGTCCCCGGAGCGAGCAGTACTTC. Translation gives CASSGPRSEQYF. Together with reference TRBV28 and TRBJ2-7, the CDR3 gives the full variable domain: DVKVTQSSRYLVKRTGEKVFLECVQDMDHENMFWYRQDPGLGLRLIYFSYDVKMKEKGDIPEGYSVSREKKERFSLILESASTNQTSMYLCASSGPRSEQYFGPGTRLTVT.

The DNA of the CDR3 is TGTGCCAGCAGTTTACGAGACAGCGCCTATGGCTACACCTTC. Residues: CASSLRDSAYGYTF. V is TRBV28 and J is TRBJ1-2, with a tentative D call TRBD1 (5 bases). The CDR3 has 14 residues. V shed 2 bases and J shed 4 bases, with 11 bases lying between them. Per the germline V gene, CDR1 is MDHEN and CDR2 is SYDVKM.

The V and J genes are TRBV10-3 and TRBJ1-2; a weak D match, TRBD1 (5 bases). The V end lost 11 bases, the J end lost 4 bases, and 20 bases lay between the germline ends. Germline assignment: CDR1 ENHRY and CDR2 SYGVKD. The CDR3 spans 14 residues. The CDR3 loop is CAVASTGRRYGYTF. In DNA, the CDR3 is TGTGCCGTCGCGTCAACGGGACGGCGCTATGGCTACACCTTC.

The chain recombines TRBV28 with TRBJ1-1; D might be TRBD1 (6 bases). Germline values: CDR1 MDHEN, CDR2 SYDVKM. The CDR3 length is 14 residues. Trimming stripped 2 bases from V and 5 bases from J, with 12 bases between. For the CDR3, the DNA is TGTGCCAGCAGTTTAACGGGGAGGGGGACTGAAGCTTTCTTT. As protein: CASSLTGRGTEAFF. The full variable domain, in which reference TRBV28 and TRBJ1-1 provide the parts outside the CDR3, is DVKVTQSSRYLVKRTGEKVFLECVQDMDHENMFWYRQDPGLGLRLIYFSYDVKMKEKGDIPEGYSVSREKKERFSLILESASTNQTSMYLCASSLTGRGTEAFFGQGTRLTVV.

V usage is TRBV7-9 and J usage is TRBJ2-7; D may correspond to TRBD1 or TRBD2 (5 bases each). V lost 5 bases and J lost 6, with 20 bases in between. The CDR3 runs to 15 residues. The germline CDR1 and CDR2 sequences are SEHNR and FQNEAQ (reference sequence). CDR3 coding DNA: TGTGCCAGCAGCAAAGGTCCGGGACGAATCTCCGAGCAGTACTTC. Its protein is CASSKGPGRISEQYF. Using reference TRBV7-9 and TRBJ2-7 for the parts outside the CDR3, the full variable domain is DTGVSQNPRHKITKRGQNVTFRCDPISEHNRLYWYRQTLGQGPEFLTYFQNEAQLEKSRLLSDRFSAERPKGSFSTLEIQRTEQGDSAMYLCASSKGPGRISEQYFGPGTRLTVT.

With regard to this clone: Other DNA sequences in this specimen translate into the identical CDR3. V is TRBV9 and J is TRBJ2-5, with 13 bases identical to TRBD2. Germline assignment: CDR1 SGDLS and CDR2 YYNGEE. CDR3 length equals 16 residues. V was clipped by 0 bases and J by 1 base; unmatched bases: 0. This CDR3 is CASSVGLAGGQETQYF. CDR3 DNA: TGTGCCAGCAGCGTAGGACTAGCGGGAGGCCAAGAGACCCAGTACTTC.

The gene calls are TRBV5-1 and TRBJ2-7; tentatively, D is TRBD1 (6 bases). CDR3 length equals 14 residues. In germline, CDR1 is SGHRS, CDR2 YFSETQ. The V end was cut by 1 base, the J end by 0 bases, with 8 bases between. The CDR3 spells CASSLRGHSYEQYF. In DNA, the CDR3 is TGCGCCAGCAGCTTGCGGGGACACTCCTACGAGCAGTACTTC.

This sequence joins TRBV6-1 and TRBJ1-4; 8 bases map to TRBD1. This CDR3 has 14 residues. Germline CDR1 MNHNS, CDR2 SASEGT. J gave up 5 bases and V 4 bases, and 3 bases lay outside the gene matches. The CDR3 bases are TGTGCCAGCAGTGCCAGACAGGGGAATGAAAAACTGTTTTTT. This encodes CASSARQGNEKLFF.

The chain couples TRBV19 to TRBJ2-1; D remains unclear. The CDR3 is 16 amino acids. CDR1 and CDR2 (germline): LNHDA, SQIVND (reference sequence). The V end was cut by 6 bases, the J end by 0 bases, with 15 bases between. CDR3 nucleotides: TGTGCCAGTAGAAGTCAAGCCGCGAACTCCTACAATGAGCAGTTCTTC. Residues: CASRSQAANSYNEQFF.

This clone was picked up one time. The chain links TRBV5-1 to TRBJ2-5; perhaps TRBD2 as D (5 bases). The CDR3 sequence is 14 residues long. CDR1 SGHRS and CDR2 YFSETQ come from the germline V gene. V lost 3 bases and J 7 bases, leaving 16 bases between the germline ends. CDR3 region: CASSSEGRGGTQYF. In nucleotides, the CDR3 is TGCGCCAGCAGCTCCGAGGGCCGCGGCGGGACCCAGTACTTC.

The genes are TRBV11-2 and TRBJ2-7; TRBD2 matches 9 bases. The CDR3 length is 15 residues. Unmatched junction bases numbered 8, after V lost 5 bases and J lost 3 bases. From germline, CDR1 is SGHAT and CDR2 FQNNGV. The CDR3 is CASSLGLANIYEQYF. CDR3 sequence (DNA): TGTGCCAGCAGCCTCGGACTAGCGAACATCTACGAGCAGTACTTC. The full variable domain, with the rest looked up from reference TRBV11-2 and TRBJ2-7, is EAGVAQSPRYKIIEKRQSVAFWCNPISGHATLYWYQQILGQGPKLLIQFQNNGVVDDSQLPKDRFSAERLKGVDSTLKIQPAKLEDSAVYLCASSLGLANIYEQYFGPGTRLTVT.

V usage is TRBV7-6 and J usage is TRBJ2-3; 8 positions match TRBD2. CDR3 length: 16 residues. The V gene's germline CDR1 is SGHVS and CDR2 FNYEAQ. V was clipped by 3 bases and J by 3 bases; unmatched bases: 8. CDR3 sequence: CASSLGSGIGTDTQYF. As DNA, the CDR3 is TGTGCCAGCAGCTTGGGTAGCGGGATAGGTACAGATACGCAGTATTTT.

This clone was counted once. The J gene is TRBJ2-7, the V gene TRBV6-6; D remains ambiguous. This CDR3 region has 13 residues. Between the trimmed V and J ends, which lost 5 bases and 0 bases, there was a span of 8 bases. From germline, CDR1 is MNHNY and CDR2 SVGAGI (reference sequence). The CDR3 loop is CASSDDPSYEQYF. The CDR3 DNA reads TGTGCCAGCAGTGACGATCCCTCCTACGAGCAGTACTTC.

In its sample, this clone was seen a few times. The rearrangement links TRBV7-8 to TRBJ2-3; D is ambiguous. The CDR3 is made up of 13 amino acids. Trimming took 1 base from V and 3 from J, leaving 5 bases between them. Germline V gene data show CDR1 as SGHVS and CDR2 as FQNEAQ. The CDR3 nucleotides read TGTGCCAGCAGCTTAGGAGTAACAGATACGCAGTATTTT. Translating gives CASSLGVTDTQYF. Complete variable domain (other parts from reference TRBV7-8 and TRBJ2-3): GAGVSQSPRYKVAKRGQDVALRCDPISGHVSLFWYQQALGQGPEFLTYFQNEAQLDKSGLPSDRFFAERPEGSVSTLKIQRTQQEDSAVYLCASSLGVTDTQYFGPGTRLTVL.

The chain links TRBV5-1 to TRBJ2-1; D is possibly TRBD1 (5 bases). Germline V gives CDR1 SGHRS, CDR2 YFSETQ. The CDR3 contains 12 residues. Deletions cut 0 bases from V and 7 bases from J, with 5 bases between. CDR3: CASSLDRNEQFF. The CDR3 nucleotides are TGCGCCAGCAGCTTGGACAGGAATGAGCAGTTCTTC.

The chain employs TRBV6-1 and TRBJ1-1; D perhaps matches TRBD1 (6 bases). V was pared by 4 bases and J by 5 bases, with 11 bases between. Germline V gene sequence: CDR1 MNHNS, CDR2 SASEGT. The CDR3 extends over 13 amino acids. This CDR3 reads CASSGQRGTEAFF. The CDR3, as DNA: TGTGCCAGCAGTGGACAGAGGGGGACTGAAGCTTTCTTT.

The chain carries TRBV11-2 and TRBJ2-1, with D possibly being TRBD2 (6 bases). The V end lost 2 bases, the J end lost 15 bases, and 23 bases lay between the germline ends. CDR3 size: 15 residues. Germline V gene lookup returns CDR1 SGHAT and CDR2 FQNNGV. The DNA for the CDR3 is TGTGCCAGCAGCTTATCCCACTTACTAGCCACACCTCCGTTCTTC. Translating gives CASSLSHLLATPPFF.

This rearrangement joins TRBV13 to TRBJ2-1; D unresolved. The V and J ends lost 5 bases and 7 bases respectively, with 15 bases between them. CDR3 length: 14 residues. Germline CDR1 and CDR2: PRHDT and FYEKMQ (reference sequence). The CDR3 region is CASSRFQYRNEQFF. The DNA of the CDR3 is TGTGCCAGCAGCCGCTTTCAATATAGAAATGAGCAGTTCTTC. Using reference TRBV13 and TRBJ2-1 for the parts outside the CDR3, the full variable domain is AAGVIQSPRHLIKEKRETATLKCYPIPRHDTVYWYQQGPGQDPQFLISFYEKMQSDKGSIPDRFSAQQFSDYHSELNMSSLELGDSALYFCASSRFQYRNEQFFGPGTRLTVL.

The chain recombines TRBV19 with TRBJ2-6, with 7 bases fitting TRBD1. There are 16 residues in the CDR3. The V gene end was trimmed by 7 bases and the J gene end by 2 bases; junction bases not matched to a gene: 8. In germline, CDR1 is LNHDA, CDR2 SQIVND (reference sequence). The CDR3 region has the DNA TGTGCCAGTACCCCAGGGGGTCTTGCTGGGGCCAACGTCCTGACTTTC. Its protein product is CASTPGGLAGANVLTF.

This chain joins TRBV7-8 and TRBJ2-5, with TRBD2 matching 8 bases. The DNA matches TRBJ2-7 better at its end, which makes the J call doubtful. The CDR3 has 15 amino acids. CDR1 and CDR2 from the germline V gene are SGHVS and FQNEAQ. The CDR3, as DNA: TGTGCCAGCAGCTCCGGGACTAGGACGGGGTACGAGCAGTACTTC. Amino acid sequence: CASSSGTRTGYEQYF.

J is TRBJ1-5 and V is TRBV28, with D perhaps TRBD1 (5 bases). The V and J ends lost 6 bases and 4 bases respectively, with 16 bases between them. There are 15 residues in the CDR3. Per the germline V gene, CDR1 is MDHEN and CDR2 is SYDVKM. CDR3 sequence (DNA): TGTGCCAGCAGCTCTTCGTCTGGGGGGAATCAGCCCCAGCATTTT. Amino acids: CASSSSSGGNQPQHF.

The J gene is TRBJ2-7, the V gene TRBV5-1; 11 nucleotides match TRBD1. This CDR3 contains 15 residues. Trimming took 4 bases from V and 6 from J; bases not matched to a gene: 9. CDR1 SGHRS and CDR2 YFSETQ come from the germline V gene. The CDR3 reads CASSRSGTGGSEQYF. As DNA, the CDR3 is TGCGCCAGCAGCAGGTCCGGGACAGGGGGATCCGAGCAGTACTTC. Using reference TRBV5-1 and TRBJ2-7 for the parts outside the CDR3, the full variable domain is KAGVTQTPRYLIKTRGQQVTLSCSPISGHRSVSWYQQTPGQGLQFLFEYFSETQRNKGNFPGRFSGRQFSNSRSEMNVSTLELGDSALYLCASSRSGTGGSEQYFGPGTRLTVT.

DNA for the CDR3: TGTGCCAGCAGTTCTCACCTCGGGCGGGGGGGGAACAATGAGCAGTTCTTC. This codes for CASSSHLGRGGNNEQFF. The chain recombines TRBV28 with TRBJ2-1, with 9 bases aligning to TRBD2. The CDR3 length is 17 residues. V dropped 4 bases and J dropped 5; count of bases not matched to a gene: 12. Per the germline V gene, CDR1 is MDHEN and CDR2 is SYDVKM. Supplemented by reference TRBV28 and TRBJ2-1, the full variable domain reads DVKVTQSSRYLVKRTGEKVFLECVQDMDHENMFWYRQDPGLGLRLIYFSYDVKMKEKGDIPEGYSVSREKKERFSLILESASTNQTSMYLCASSSHLGRGGNNEQFFGPGTRLTVL.

The CDR3 DNA reads as TGCGCCAGCAGCCGACCCAACCCTAATGAGCAGTTCTTC. The encoded protein is CASSRPNPNEQFF. J is TRBJ2-1 and V is TRBV5-1; D not certain. The CDR3 is 13 amino acids. Trimming left V 4 bases short and J 7 bases short, with 12 bases between. Per the germline V gene, CDR1 is SGHRS and CDR2 is YFSETQ.

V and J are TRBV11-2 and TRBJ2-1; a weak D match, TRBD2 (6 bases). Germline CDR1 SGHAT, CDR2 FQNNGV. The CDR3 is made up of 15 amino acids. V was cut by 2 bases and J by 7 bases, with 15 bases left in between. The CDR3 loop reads CASSLRGLLSNEQFF. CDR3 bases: TGTGCCAGCAGCTTAAGGGGACTGCTCTCGAATGAGCAGTTCTTC.

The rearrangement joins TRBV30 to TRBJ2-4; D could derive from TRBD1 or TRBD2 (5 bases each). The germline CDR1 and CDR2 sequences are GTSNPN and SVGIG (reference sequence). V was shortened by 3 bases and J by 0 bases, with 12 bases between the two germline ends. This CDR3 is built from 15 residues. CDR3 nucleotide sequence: TGTGCCTGGAGCCAGGGCGGACTAGCCAAAAACATTCAGTACTTC. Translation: CAWSQGGLAKNIQYF.

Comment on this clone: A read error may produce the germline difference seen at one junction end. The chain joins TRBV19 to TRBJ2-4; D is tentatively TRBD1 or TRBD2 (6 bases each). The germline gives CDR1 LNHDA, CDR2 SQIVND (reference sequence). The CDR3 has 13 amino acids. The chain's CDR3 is CASSIFSGGPQNF. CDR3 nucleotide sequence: TGTGCCAGTAGTATTTTCTCCGGGGGCCCTCAGAACTTC.

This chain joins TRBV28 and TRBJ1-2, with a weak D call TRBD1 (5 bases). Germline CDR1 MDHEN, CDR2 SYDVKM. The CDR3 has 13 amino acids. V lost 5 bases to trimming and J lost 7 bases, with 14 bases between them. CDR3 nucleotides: TGTGCCAGCAGTACTTGGGGCCGCCGTGGCTACACCTTC. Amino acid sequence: CASSTWGRRGYTF.